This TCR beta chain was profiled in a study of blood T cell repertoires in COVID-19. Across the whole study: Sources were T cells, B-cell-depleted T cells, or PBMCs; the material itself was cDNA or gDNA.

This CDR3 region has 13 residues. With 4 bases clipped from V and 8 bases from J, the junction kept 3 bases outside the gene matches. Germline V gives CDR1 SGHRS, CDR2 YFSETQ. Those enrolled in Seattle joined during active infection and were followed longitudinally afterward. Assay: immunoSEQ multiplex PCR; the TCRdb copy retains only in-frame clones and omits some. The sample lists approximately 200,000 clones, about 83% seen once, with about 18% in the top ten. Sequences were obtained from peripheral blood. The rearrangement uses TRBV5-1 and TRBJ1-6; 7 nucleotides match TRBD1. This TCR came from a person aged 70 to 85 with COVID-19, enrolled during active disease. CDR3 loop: CASSRDSYSPLHF. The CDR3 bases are TGCGCCAGCAGCAGGGACAGCTATTCACCCCTCCACTTT. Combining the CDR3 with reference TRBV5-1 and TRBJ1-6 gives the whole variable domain KAGVTQTPRYLIKTRGQQVTLSCSPISGHRSVSWYQQTPGQGLQFLFEYFSETQRNKGNFPGRFSGRQFSNSRSEMNVSTLELGDSALYLCASSRDSYSPLHFGNGTRLTVT.